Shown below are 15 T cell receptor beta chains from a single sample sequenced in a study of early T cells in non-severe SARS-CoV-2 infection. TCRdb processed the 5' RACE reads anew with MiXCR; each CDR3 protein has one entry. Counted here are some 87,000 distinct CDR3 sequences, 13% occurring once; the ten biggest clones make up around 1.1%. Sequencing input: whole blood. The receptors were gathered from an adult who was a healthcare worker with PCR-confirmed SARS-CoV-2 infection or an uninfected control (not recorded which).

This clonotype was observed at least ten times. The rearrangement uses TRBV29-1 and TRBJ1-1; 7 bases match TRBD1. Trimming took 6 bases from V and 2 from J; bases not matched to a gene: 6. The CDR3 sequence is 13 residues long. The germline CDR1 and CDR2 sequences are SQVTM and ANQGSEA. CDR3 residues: CSVHRGLNTEAFF. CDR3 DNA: TGCAGCGTCCACAGGGGCTTAAACACTGAAGCTTTCTTT.

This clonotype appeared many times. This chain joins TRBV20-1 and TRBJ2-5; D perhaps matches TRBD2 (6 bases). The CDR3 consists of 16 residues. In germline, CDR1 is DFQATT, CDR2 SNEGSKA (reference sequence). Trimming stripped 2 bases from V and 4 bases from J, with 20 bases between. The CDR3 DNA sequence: TGCAGTGCTAGATCTTCGCCCCGCGGGGACCGAGAGACCCAGTACTTC. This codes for CSARSSPRGDRETQYF.

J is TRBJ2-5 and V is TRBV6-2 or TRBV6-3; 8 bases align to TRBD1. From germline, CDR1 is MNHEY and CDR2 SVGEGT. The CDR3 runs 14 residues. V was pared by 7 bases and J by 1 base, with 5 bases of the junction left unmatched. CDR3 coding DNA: TGTGCCAGCACCACAGGGGGAAGCCAAGAGACCCAGTACTTC. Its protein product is CASTTGGSQETQYF.

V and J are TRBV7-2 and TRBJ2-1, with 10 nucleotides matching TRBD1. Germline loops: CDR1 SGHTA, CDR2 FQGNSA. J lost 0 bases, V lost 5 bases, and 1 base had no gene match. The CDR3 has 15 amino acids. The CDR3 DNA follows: TGTGCCAGCAGCCGGACAGGGGGCTCCTACAATGAGCAGTTCTTC. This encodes CASSRTGGSYNEQFF.

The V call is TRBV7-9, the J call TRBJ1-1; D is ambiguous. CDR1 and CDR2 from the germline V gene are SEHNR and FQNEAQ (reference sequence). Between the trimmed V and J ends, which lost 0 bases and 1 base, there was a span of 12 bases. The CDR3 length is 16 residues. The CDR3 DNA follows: TGTGCCAGCAGCTTAGCCGCGGCAGCACGGAACACTGAAGCTTTCTTT. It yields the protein CASSLAAAARNTEAFF.

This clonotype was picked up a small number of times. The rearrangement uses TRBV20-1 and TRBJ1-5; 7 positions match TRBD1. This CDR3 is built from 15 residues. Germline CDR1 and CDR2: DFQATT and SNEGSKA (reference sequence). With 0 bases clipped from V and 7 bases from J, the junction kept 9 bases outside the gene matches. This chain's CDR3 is CSARDKGAAWQPQHF. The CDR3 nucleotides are TGCAGTGCTAGAGATAAGGGGGCGGCCTGGCAGCCCCAGCATTTT.

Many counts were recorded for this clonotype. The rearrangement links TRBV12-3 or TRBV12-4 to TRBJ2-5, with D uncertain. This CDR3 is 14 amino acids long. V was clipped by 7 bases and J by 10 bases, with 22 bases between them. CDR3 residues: CASTIDRTRFFQYF. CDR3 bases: TGTGCCAGCACTATCGACCGTACGAGGTTTTTCCAGTACTTC.

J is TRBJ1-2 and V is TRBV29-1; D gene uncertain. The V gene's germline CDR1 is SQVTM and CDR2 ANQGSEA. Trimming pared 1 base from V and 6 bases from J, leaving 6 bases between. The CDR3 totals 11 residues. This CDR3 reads CSVEVGDGYTF. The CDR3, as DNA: TGCAGCGTTGAAGTCGGAGATGGCTACACCTTC.

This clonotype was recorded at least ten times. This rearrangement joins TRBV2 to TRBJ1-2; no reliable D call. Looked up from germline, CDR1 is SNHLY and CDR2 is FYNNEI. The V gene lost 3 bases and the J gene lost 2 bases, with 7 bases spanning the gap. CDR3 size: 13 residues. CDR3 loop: CASSEADNYGYTF. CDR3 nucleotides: TGTGCCAGCAGTGAGGCAGACAACTATGGCTACACCTTC.

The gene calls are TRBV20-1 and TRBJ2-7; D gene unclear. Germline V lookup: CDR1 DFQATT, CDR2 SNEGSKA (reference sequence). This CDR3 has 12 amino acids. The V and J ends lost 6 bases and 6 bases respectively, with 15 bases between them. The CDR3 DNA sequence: TGCAGTGCAAACCGGAAGAGCCCCGAGCAGTACTTC. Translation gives CSANRKSPEQYF.

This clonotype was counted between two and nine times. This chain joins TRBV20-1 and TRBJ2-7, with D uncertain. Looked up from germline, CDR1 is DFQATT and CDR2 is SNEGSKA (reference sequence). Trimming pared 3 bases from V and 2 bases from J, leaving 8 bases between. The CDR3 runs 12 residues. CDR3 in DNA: TGCAGTGCTAGCGAAGGCCCCTACGAGCAGTACTTC. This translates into CSASEGPYEQYF.

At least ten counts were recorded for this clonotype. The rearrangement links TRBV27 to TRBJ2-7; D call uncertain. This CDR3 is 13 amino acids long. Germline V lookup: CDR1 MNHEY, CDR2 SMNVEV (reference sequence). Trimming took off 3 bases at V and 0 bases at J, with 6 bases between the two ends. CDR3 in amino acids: CASSFSNSYEQYF. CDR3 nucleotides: TGTGCCAGCAGTTTCAGTAACTCCTACGAGCAGTACTTC.

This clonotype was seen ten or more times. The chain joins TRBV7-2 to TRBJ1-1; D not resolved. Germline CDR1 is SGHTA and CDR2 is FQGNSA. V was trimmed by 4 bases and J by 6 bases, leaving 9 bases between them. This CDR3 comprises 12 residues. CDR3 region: CASSSLRAEAFF. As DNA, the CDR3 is TGTGCCAGCAGCTCCCTCCGGGCTGAAGCTTTCTTT.

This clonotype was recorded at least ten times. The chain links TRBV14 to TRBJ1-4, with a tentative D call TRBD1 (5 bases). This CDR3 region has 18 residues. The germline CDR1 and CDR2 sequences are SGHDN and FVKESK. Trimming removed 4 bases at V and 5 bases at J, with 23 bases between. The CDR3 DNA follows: TGTGCCAGCAGCCTCGGGACCAGTTCGTTCCCGAAGAATGAAAAACTGTTTTTT. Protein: CASSLGTSSFPKNEKLFF.

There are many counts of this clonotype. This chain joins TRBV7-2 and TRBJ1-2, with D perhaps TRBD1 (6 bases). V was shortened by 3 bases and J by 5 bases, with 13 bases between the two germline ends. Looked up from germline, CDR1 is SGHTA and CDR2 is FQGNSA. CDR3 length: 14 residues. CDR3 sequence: CASSFHGTKYGYTF. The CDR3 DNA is TGTGCCAGCAGCTTTCACGGGACAAAGTATGGCTACACCTTC.